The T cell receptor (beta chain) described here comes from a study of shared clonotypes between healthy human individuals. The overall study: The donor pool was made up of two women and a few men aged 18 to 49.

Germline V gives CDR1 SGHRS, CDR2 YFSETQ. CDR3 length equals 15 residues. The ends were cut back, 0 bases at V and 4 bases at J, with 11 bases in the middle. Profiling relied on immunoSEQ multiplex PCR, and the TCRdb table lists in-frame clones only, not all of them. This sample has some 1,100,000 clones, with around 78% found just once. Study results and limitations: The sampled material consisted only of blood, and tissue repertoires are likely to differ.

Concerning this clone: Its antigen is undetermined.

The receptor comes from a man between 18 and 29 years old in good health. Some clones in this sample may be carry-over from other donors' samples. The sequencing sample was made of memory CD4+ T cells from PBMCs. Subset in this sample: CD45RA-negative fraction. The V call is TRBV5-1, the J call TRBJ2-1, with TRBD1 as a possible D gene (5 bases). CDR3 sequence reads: CASSLGAGWYNEQFF. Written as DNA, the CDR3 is TGCGCCAGCAGCTTGGGGGCAGGGTGGTACAATGAGCAGTTCTTC.